This T cell receptor (beta chain) was identified in a study of vaccination effects on CD4 cells after COVID-19. Background on the study: Approximately 1.9 million PBMC per well were cultured with 10 IU/ml IL-2 and about 9.8 ug/ml peptides. Whole-study results and caveats: Of the vaccine-induced clones from healthy vaccinees, merely 1 of 255 recognized common cold coronaviruses as well. Pronounced clonal contraction occurred in clones induced by infection and by vaccine late after vaccination.

Trimming shortened V by 2 bases and J by 6 bases, and 14 bases separated the two germline ends. The CDR3 has 14 amino acids. Germline V gene data show CDR1 as GTSNPN and CDR2 as SVGIG (reference sequence). This clone was seen a handful of times. Its target is unknown. When around 10 days of culture had elapsed, CD4+ T cells were isolated. Everyone in the study got two shots of either the BNT162b2 or mRNA-1273 vaccine. Prior SARS-CoV-2 infection was absent in the vaccine recipients, as shown by negative nucleocapsid antibodies. The table came from immunoSEQ multiplex PCR; TCRdb's copy has only in-frame clones and leaves some out. This table holds approximately 70,000 clones, over 65% found once.

Sequenced here: CD4+ T cells from PBMCs cultured without peptide, sampled after COVID-19 vaccination. The source of this sequence is a human donor who received a COVID-19 vaccine. This chain connects TRBV30 to TRBJ1-5, with D possibly matching TRBD1 (6 bases). The CDR3 protein is CAWSYLGASQPQHF. DNA of the CDR3: TGTGCCTGGAGTTATTTGGGGGCGTCTCAGCCCCAGCATTTT. Together with reference TRBV30 and TRBJ1-5, the CDR3 gives the full variable domain: SQTIHQWPATLVQPVGSPLSLECTVEGTSNPNLYWYRQAAGRGLQLLFYSVGIGQISSEVPQNLSASRPQDRQFILSSKKLLLSDSGFYLCAWSYLGASQPQHFGDGTRLSIL.